This note documents a single T cell receptor (beta chain) sequence. Its antigen remains undetermined. No per-base quality is available; no much larger clone lies one base away. The sample comes from a study of cytomegalovirus exposure and HLA in healthy donors (dated by TCRdb to 2015 to 2018). Study-wide context: According to a later analysis, the 120 or so validation repertoires were produced on the same platform as the 666 repertoires of the first cohort. The study aimed to test whether signatures of past pathogen exposure could be identified by cataloging public T cell receptors. The study combined high-throughput TCR immunosequencing, statistical association of individual TCRs with disease status, and machine learning to predict cytomegalovirus infection status. In addition to the first cohort of 650 to 800 subjects, a separate validation cohort of 130 or so different subjects was used. General study outcomes and caveats: Most TCR sequences were seen in very few donors, while some public TCRs were found in many individuals. A few of the identified cytomegalovirus-associated TCR beta chains were confirmed in vitro to be specific for cytomegalovirus antigens. In a later analysis, TCRs clustered in the first cohort were found to also tend to co-occur in the 120 or so validation repertoires, with about 94% of cluster scores above 0. The authors suggested that the approach could potentially be generalized to other disease states and immunological phenotypes. The classifier was reported to diagnose cytomegalovirus status with high specificity and sensitivity in both the original cohort and the validation cohort. A later analysis lacked HLA typing for the validation cohort, so it scored co-occurrence in that cohort across all 120 repertoires. A total of fewer than 200 TCR beta chains were listed by the study as associated with cytomegalovirus.

V and J are trimmed by 5 bases and 8 bases, and the gene matches miss 8 bases of the junction. CDR1 and CDR2 are drawn from the germline V gene (reference sequence): SEHNR, FQNEAQ. The CDR3 numbers 15 residues from cysteine through phenylalanine. The DNA shown is the 45-base CDR3, in frame from base 1. Library generation was performed with the immunoSEQ multiplex PCR assay. The study's own analysis went as follows. A statistical classification framework was developed to diagnose cytomegalovirus status using the catalog of TCR beta chain sequences. Not all clones reach the TCRdb copy of this immuneACCESS table, which keeps in-frame sequences only. Checked studies attribute under half of the gap to unresolved V genes and leave the rest unexplained. The DNA was the basis for D and trimming; V, J and clone size are from that table. Here the sample has some 65,000 clones; roughly 94% occur a single time. In total, the top ten clones hold around 4.5% of the sample.

The donors were included in the validation cohort of roughly 120 subjects, a group kept apart from the roughly 670-subject first cohort. The chain links TRBV7-9 with TRBJ2-1; a stretch of 11 junction bases matches TRBD2. The sequence came from a young man in good health and CMV-seropositive. Sequencing was performed on PBMCs. The base sequence is TGTGCCAGCAGCCCGGGACTAGCGGTTTTGGATGAGCAGTTCTTC. Its translation is CASSPGLAVLDEQFF.